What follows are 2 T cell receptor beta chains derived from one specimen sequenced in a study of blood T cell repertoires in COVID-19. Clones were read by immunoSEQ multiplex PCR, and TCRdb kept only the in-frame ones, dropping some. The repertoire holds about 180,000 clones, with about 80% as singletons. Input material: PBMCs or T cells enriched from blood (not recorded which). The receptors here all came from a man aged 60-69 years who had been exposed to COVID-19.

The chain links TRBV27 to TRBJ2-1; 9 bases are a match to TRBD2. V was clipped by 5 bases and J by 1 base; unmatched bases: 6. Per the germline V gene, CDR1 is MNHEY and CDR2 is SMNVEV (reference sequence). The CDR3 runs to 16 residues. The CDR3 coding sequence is TGTGCCAGCAGTGGATCGGCGGGAGGGTCCTACAATGAGCAGTTCTTC. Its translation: CASSGSAGGSYNEQFF.

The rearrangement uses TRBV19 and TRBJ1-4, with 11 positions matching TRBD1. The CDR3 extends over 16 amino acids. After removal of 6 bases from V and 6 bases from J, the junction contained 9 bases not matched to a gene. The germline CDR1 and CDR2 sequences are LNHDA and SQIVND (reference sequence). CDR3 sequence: CASRPLGQGGYEKLFF. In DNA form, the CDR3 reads TGTGCCAGTAGACCCCTGGGACAGGGGGGATATGAAAAACTGTTTTTT.